This TCR beta chain was recorded in a study of beta chain features in type 1 diabetes. Study details: There were some 100,000,000 sorted cells examined across all samples. Broader study findings: Highly expressing activated T cells could be over-counted with a cDNA template. There was a moderate but significant shortening of TCRB CDR3s in all four CD4+ subsets of Type 1 diabetes patients.

As for this clone: As yet, its antigen is unknown.

CDR1 and CDR2 (germline): SEHNR, FQNEAQ (reference sequence). The CDR3 sequence is 13 residues long. The authors took one heparinised blood draw, averaging about 120 mL, from each donor. Populations obtained by sorting all exceeded 95% purity. Expressed TCRB transcripts were sequenced because the isolated RNA had all been reverse transcribed beforehand. The protocol was immunoSEQ multiplex PCR, while the TCRdb copy is restricted to in-frame clones and leaves out a portion. This table holds about 360,000 clones, 10% to 15% found once. The material sequenced was naive CD4+ T cells from blood. The receptor was isolated from a young woman with type 1 diabetes. The V call is TRBV7-9, the J call TRBJ1-5; D is unresolved. The CDR3 nucleotides read TGTGCAAGTCAAGCCGCCGGCAATCAGCCCCAGCATTTT. Protein sequence: CASQAAGNQPQHF.